The 8 T cell receptor beta chains given below trace back to one sample, sequenced in a study of blood T cell repertoires in COVID-19 (dated by TCRdb to 2020 to 2021). Library creation used the immunoSEQ multiplex PCR assay. TCRdb provides this immuneACCESS table in a form limited to in-frame rearrangements. Some clones are lacking; in checked studies, under half of them reflect an unresolved V gene, and why the rest are absent is not known. Counted in this sample were roughly 150,000 clones; roughly 75% of them appeared once. 6% of the sample is held by the ten biggest clonotypes. The specimen sequenced was PBMCs or T cells enriched from blood (not recorded which). The receptor source for this set is a woman between 50 and 59 years old who had recovered from COVID-19.

The chain is built from TRBV7-2 and TRBJ1-4, with a weak D call TRBD1 (5 bases). This CDR3 comprises 16 residues. The V gene lost 4 bases and the J gene lost 2 bases, with 14 bases spanning the gap. Germline V gene lookup returns CDR1 SGHTA and CDR2 FQGNSA. The CDR3 DNA reads TGTGCCAGCAGCTCGCTCGGGGGACCTACTAATGAAAAACTGTTTTTT. This encodes CASSSLGGPTNEKLFF.

This clone has just a few counts. J is TRBJ1-2 and V is TRBV6-5; 7 bases are shared with TRBD1. The germline CDR1 and CDR2 sequences are MNHEY and SVGAGI. J was trimmed by 0 bases and V by 10 bases; bases with no gene match: 2. This CDR3 spans 12 amino acids. The CDR3 DNA follows: TGTGCCACGGACAGGTCTAACTATGGCTACACCTTC. As protein: CATDRSNYGYTF.

The chain joins TRBV5-4 to TRBJ2-3, with 11 bases matching TRBD2. V lost 4 bases to trimming and J lost 0 bases; unmatched junction nucleotides: 4. Per the germline V gene, CDR1 is SGHNT and CDR2 is YYREEE (reference sequence). CDR3 size: 16 residues. The CDR3 bases are TGTGCCAGCAGCCGAAGACTAGCGGGGAGCACAGATACGCAGTATTTT. This translates into CASSRRLAGSTDTQYF. Based on the CDR3 plus reference TRBV5-4 and TRBJ2-3, the full variable domain is ETGVTQSPTHLIKTRGQQVTLRCSSQSGHNTVSWYQQALGQGPQFIFQYYREEENGRGNFPPRFSGLQFPNYSSELNVNALELDDSALYLCASSRRLAGSTDTQYFGPGTRLTVL.

This clone turned up a few times. V and J are TRBV6-5 and TRBJ1-1, with unresolved D. The length of the CDR3 is 14 residues. V lost 7 bases, J lost 4 bases, and 16 bases lay in between. CDR1 MNHEY and CDR2 SVGAGI come from the germline V gene. The CDR3 coding sequence is TGTGCCAGCAAGTTACGGAGGGAAAGCACTGAAGCTTTCTTT. Its protein is CASKLRRESTEAFF.

The chain employs TRBV27 and TRBJ1-2; TRBD1 agrees at 8 bases. The germline CDR1 and CDR2 sequences are MNHEY and SMNVEV (reference sequence). The CDR3 spans 15 residues. Losses at the gene ends were 3 bases for V and 8 bases for J; bases not matched to a gene: 11. CDR3 sequence reads: CASSFFGQGGSGYTF. The CDR3 DNA sequence: TGTGCCAGCAGTTTCTTCGGACAGGGCGGGTCGGGCTACACCTTC.

The chain has TRBV7-8 and TRBJ1-1; TRBD1 agrees at 8 bases. The V gene's germline CDR1 is SGHVS and CDR2 FQNEAQ. The CDR3 is made up of 14 amino acids. The trim removed 5 bases at V and 4 bases at J, leaving 6 bases unmatched. The CDR3 sequence: CASSPDRGGTEAFF. The CDR3 coding sequence is TGTGCCAGCAGCCCAGACAGGGGTGGCACTGAAGCTTTCTTT.

J is TRBJ1-2 and V is TRBV5-1; 10 positions match TRBD1. Trimming removed 4 bases from V and 3 bases from J; junction bases left unmatched: 6. CDR1 and CDR2 from the germline V gene are SGHRS and YFSETQ. The CDR3 contains 15 residues. Here the CDR3 DNA reads TGCGCCAGCAGCAGTACGACAGGGGGCGACTATGGCTACACCTTC. It codes for CASSSTTGGDYGYTF.

This clone was detected a few times. This chain joins TRBV7-3 and TRBJ2-4; D gene unclear. This CDR3 region has 15 residues. Germline V CDR1 and CDR2: SGHTA, FQGTGA. The V and J ends lost 0 bases and 7 bases respectively, with 13 bases between them. The CDR3 sequence: CASSLTNAPGNIQYF. CDR3 nucleotides: TGTGCCAGCAGCTTAACGAACGCCCCTGGCAACATTCAGTACTTC.